This T cell receptor beta chain was identified during a study of shared clonotypes between healthy human individuals. Germline CDR1 SGHDN, CDR2 FVKESK. The CDR3 contains 17 residues. V was pared by 0 bases and J by 6 bases, with 9 bases of the junction left unmatched. Sequenced by immunoSEQ multiplex PCR; TCRdb stores in-frame clones only, minus some. The repertoire includes some 500,000 clones, around 80% of them detected once, and over 9.5% sits in the top ten. The J gene is TRBJ2-1, the V gene TRBV14, with 9 bases that match TRBD2. This clonotype was obtained from a woman aged 40 to 50 in good health. Some clones in this sample may be carry-over from other donors' samples. The specimen sequenced was PBMCs. The CDR3 region is CASSQDASGKYFNEQFF. DNA for the CDR3: TGTGCCAGCAGCCAAGATGCTAGCGGGAAGTATTTCAATGAGCAGTTCTTC.